This T cell receptor beta chain was obtained from a study of technical replicates of blood from a handful of donors. Produced via immunoSEQ multiplex PCR; TCRdb's table is partial and in-frame only. This table holds about 100,000 clones, approximately 95% found once. This CDR3 has 17 residues. The V segment lost 3 bases and the J segment 1 base; nucleotides outside the gene matches: 12. From germline, CDR1 is MNHEY and CDR2 SMNVEV (reference sequence). The chain carries TRBV27 and TRBJ2-7, with 7 bases lining up with TRBD2. The source material was T cells isolated from PBMCs. This clonotype originated in a human donor in good health. CDR3 DNA sequence: TGTGCCAGCAGTTTCCACCCGGGGGGTAGCGGATCCTACGAGCAGTACTTC. Translating gives CASSFHPGGSGSYEQYF.